This TCR beta chain was documented in a study of shared clonotypes between healthy human individuals. About this clone itself: Distinct nucleotide sequences in the sample also encode this CDR3.

This CDR3 comprises 13 residues. Germline trimming cut 1 base from V and 4 bases from J; bases unmatched to any gene: 1. The germline CDR1 and CDR2 sequences are SGHRS and YFSETQ. Assay used: immunoSEQ multiplex PCR; TCRdb lists only in-frame clones, some missing. The sample yields over 850,000 clones, 75% to 85% seen once. This TCR came from a man aged 18 to 29 in good health. Some clones in this sample may be carry-over from other donors' samples. The V and J genes are TRBV5-1 and TRBJ2-7, with 8 bases that match TRBD1. Material for sequencing was memory CD4+ T cells from PBMCs. Stated subset: CD45RA-negative fraction. CDR3 residues: CASSLTGGYEQYF. CDR3 nucleotide sequence: TGCGCCAGCAGCTTGACAGGGGGGTACGAGCAGTACTTC.